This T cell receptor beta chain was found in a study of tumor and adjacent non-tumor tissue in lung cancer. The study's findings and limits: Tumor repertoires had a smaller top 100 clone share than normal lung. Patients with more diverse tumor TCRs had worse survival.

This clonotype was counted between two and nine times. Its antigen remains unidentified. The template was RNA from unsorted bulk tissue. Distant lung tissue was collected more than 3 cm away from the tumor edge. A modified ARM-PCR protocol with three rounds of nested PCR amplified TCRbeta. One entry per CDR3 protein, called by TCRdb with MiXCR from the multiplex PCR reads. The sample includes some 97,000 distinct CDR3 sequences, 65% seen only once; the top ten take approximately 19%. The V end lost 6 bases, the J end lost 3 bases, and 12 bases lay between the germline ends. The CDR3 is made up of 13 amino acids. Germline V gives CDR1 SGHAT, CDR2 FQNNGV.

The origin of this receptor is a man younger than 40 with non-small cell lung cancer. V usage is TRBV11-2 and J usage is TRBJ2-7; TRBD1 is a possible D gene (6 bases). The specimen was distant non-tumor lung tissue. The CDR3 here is CASRAGQLYEQYF. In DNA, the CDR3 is TGTGCCAGCAGGGCTGGACAGCTCTACGAGCAGTACTTC.